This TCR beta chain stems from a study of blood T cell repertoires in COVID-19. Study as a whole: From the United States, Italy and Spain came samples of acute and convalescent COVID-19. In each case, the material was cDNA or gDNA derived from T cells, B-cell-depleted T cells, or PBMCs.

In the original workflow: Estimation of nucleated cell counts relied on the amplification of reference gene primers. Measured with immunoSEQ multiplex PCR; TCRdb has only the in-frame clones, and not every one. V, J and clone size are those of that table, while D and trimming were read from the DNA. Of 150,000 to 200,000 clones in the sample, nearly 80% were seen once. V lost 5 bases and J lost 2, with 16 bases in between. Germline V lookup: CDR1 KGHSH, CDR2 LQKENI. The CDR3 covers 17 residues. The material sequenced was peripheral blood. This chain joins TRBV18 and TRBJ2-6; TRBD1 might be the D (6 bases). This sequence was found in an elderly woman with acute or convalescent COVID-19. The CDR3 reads CASSRDIRVPGANVLTF. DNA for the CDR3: TGTGCCAGCTCAAGGGACATTCGTGTCCCTGGGGCCAACGTCCTGACTTTC. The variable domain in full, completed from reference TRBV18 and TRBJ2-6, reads NAGVMQNPRHLVRRRGQEARLRCSPMKGHSHVYWYRQLPEEGLKFMVYLQKENIIDESGMPKERFSAEFPKEGPSILRIQQVVRGDSAAYFCASSRDIRVPGANVLTFGAGSRLTVL.